Below, 18 T cell receptor beta chains from the same sample are listed, as sequenced in a study of T cell repertoires in cytomegalovirus infection. TCRdb recomputed calls from the reads with MiXCR, one row per CDR3 protein. Among some 110,000 distinct CDR3 sequences listed, about 31% were seen once. These receptors' antigens are unknown. Sequenced material: CD8+ T cells from cultured PBMCs, taken from culture after CMV antigen stimulation. These TCRs come from a human donor in good health (CMV status not recorded). Some clones in this sample may be carry-over from other donors' samples.

In its sample, this clonotype was seen many times. The V gene is TRBV7-2, the J gene TRBJ2-5; D call uncertain. Trimming left V 1 base short and J 4 bases short, with 13 bases between. This CDR3 has 15 amino acids. The germline V gene encodes CDR1 SGHTA and CDR2 FQGNSA. The CDR3 is CASSLGVLRTETQYF. DNA of the CDR3: TGTGCCAGCAGCTTAGGTGTCCTCCGGACAGAGACCCAGTACTTC.

The V gene is TRBV6-5, the J gene TRBJ1-5, with D perhaps TRBD1 (5 bases). CDR3 size: 14 residues. Trimming removed 0 bases from V and 4 bases from J, with 7 bases in between. CDR1 MNHEY and CDR2 SVGAGI come from the germline V gene. The CDR3 region has the DNA TGTGCCAGCAGTTACTCAGCAGGGAATCAGCCCCAGCATTTT. Translating gives CASSYSAGNQPQHF.

V is TRBV6-6 and J is TRBJ1-5; 7 nucleotides align to TRBD1. The CDR3 is 15 residues long. CDR1 MNHNY and CDR2 SVGAGI come from the germline V gene (reference sequence). Trimming removed 4 bases from V and 2 bases from J; junction bases left unmatched: 5. The CDR3 here is CASSLTGYGNQPQHF. In DNA form, the CDR3 reads TGTGCCAGCAGTTTGACAGGGTATGGCAATCAGCCCCAGCATTTT.

CDR3 sequence: CASSQDRSYNEQFF. In DNA form, the CDR3 reads TGCGCCAGCAGCCAAGACAGGTCCTACAATGAGCAGTTCTTC. The chain has TRBV4-1 and TRBJ2-1; D not certain. The CDR3 is made up of 14 amino acids. V shed 0 bases and J shed 1 base, with 4 bases lying between them. Germline V lookup: CDR1 MGHRA, CDR2 YSYEKL.

This clonotype was found a few times. V usage is TRBV7-9 and J usage is TRBJ1-5, with TRBD1 matching 7 bases. Germline V gene data show CDR1 as SEHNR and CDR2 as FQNEAQ (reference sequence). Losses at the gene ends were 6 bases for V and 8 bases for J; bases not matched to a gene: 10. CDR3 length: 14 amino acids. The CDR3: CASSPQGDHEPQHF. For the CDR3, the DNA is TGTGCCAGCAGTCCCCAGGGGGATCATGAGCCCCAGCATTTT. Full variable domain (rest looked up from reference TRBV7-9 and TRBJ1-5): DTGVSQNPRHKITKRGQNVTFRCDPISEHNRLYWYRQTLGQGPEFLTYFQNEAQLEKSRLLSDRFSAERPKGSFSTLEIQRTEQGDSAMYLCASSPQGDHEPQHFGDGTRLSIL.

This clonotype was recorded at least ten times. This sequence joins TRBV6-1 and TRBJ2-7, with D perhaps matching TRBD1 or TRBD2 (6 bases each). Trimming removed 2 bases at V and 2 bases at J, with 22 bases between. Per the germline V gene, CDR1 is MNHNS and CDR2 is SASEGT. The CDR3 is 18 residues long. The CDR3 DNA follows: TGTGCCAGCAGTGAACCCCCCGGATCGGGGGCTACCCCCTACGAGCAGTACTTC. It is translated as CASSEPPGSGATPYEQYF.

The J gene is TRBJ2-7, the V gene TRBV6-2 or TRBV6-3; no reliable D call. This CDR3 spans 13 amino acids. The V end was cut by 1 base, the J end by 4 bases, with 8 bases between. Germline V CDR1 and CDR2: MNHEY, SVGEGT. CDR3 sequence reads: CASSYFAGYEQYF. The CDR3 DNA reads as TGTGCCAGCAGTTACTTCGCAGGATACGAGCAGTACTTC.

Many counts were recorded for this clonotype. The genes are TRBV7-8 and TRBJ1-5; D possibly corresponds to TRBD1 (5 bases). Germline V gene data show CDR1 as SGHVS and CDR2 as FQNEAQ. The CDR3 has 14 residues. Trimming took off 3 bases at V and 1 base at J, with 7 bases between the two ends. This CDR3 is CASSLGESNQPQHF. The CDR3, as DNA: TGTGCCAGCAGCTTGGGGGAAAGCAATCAGCCCCAGCATTTT.

The J gene is TRBJ1-5, the V gene TRBV28; perhaps TRBD1 as D (5 bases). Germline V CDR1 and CDR2: MDHEN, SYDVKM. V lost 4 bases and J 1 base, leaving 20 bases between the germline ends. The length of the CDR3 is 18 residues. The CDR3 sequence: CASSSLPRWGGSNQPQHF. CDR3 coding DNA: TGTGCCAGCAGTTCACTTCCGCGGTGGGGGGGAAGCAATCAGCCCCAGCATTTT.

This sequence joins TRBV29-1 and TRBJ1-5, with D perhaps matching TRBD1 (5 bases). CDR1 is SQVTM, CDR2 ANQGSEA, per germline. V lost 4 bases, J lost 2 bases, and 9 bases lay in between. There are 13 residues in the CDR3. CDR3 region: CSVAEGGNQPQHF. The DNA of the CDR3 is TGCAGCGTTGCGGAAGGGGGCAATCAGCCCCAGCATTTT. Together with reference TRBV29-1 and TRBJ1-5, the CDR3 gives the full variable domain: SAVISQKPSRDICQRGTSLTIQCQVDSQVTMMFWYRQQPGQSLTLIATANQGSEATYESGFVIDKFPISRPNLTFSTLTVSNMSPEDSSIYLCSVAEGGNQPQHFGDGTRLSIL.

The chain recombines TRBV6-5 with TRBJ2-6; 10 bases line up with TRBD2. V gave up 7 bases and J gave up 0 bases; unmatched junction bases: 12. The CDR3 contains 19 residues. CDR1 and CDR2 (germline): MNHEY, SVGAGI. The CDR3 loop is CASTPQTSGVNSGANVLTF. The CDR3 coding sequence is TGTGCCAGCACCCCTCAAACTAGCGGGGTTAACTCTGGGGCCAACGTCCTGACTTTC.

The rearrangement links TRBV4-2 to TRBJ1-5; 10 bases match TRBD1. V gave up 4 bases and J gave up 0 bases; unmatched junction bases: 6. CDR3 length equals 17 residues. The V gene's germline CDR1 is LGHNA and CDR2 YNFKEQ. In nucleotides, the CDR3 is TGTGCCAGCAGCCCTGGACAGGGGGAAGATAGCAATCAGCCCCAGCATTTT. This codes for CASSPGQGEDSNQPQHF.

This clonotype occurred a few times. J is TRBJ2-7 and V is TRBV10-3; TRBD1 is a possible D gene (5 bases). CDR3 length equals 15 residues. Germline-derived CDR1 and CDR2 are ENHRY and SYGVKD. V lost 8 bases to trimming and J lost 2 bases, with 19 bases between them. Here the CDR3 reads CAIAIGDSTTYEQYF. CDR3 DNA sequence: TGTGCCATCGCCATTGGCGACAGTACAACCTACGAGCAGTACTTC.

This clonotype was seen a few times. The rearrangement links TRBV7-9 to TRBJ2-1; a weak D match, TRBD2 (9 bases). Looked up from germline, CDR1 is SEHNR and CDR2 is FQNEAQ (reference sequence). This CDR3 is built from 19 residues. The V and J ends lost 2 bases and 3 bases respectively, with 23 bases between them. The DNA of the CDR3 is TGTGCCAGCAGCTTATTCCAGGGGGCTCGACTAGCGGACTACAATGAGCAGTTCTTC. Protein product: CASSLFQGARLADYNEQFF.

CDR3 loop: CASSIRRVGDRGGVTEAFF. The CDR3 DNA reads as TGTGCCAGCAGTATCCGGCGGGTCGGGGACAGGGGAGGTGTCACTGAAGCTTTCTTT. The V and J genes are TRBV6-6 and TRBJ1-1, with TRBD1 identical over 10 bases. After removal of 5 bases from V and 4 bases from J, the junction contained 19 bases not matched to a gene. Germline V gives CDR1 MNHNY, CDR2 SVGAGI (reference sequence). This CDR3 has 19 residues.

This rearrangement joins TRBV9 to TRBJ2-1; D ambiguous. Germline-derived CDR1 and CDR2 are SGDLS and YYNGEE. V lost 0 bases to trimming and J lost 8 bases, with 12 bases between them. There are 14 residues in the CDR3. In DNA, the CDR3 is TGTGCCAGCAGCGTAGTCCCTTTAGGCGATGAGCAGTTCTTC. It translates to CASSVVPLGDEQFF.

Only a few counts were recorded for this clonotype. This chain links TRBV12-3 or TRBV12-4 with TRBJ1-1; tentative D call: TRBD1 (6 bases). Trimming pared 3 bases from V and 3 bases from J, leaving 20 bases between. The CDR3 consists of 17 residues. CDR3 nucleotide sequence: TGTGCCAGCAGTTTCACGGGGGCGTATGGGGTTTACACTGAAGCTTTCTTT. It codes for CASSFTGAYGVYTEAFF.

This clonotype showed up just once. V and J are TRBV5-1 and TRBJ1-1, with a weak D call TRBD1 (5 bases). V lost 0 bases, J lost 4 bases, and 10 bases lay in between. The CDR3 is made up of 14 amino acids. The germline V gene has CDR1 SGHRS and CDR2 YFSETQ. The CDR3 DNA follows: TGCGCCAGCAGCTTGGACCGGCAGGGCACTGAAGCTTTCTTT. Translated, it gives CASSLDRQGTEAFF.